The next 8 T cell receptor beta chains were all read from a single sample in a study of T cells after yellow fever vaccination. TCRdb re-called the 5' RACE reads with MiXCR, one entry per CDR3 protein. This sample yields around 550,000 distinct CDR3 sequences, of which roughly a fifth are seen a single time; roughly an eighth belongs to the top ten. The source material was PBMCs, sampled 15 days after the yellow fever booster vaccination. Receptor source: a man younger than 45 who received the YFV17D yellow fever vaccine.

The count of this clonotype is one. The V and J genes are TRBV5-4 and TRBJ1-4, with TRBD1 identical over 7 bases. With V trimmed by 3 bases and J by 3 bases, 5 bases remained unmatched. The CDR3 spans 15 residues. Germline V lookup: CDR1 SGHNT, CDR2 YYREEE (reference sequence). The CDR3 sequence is CASSSPGGPNEKLFF. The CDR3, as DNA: TGTGCCAGCAGCTCTCCAGGGGGACCTAATGAAAAACTGTTTTTT. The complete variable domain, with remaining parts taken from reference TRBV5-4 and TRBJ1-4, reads ETGVTQSPTHLIKTRGQQVTLRCSSQSGHNTVSWYQQALGQGPQFIFQYYREEENGRGNFPPRFSGLQFPNYSSELNVNALELDDSALYLCASSSPGGPNEKLFFGSGTQLSVL.

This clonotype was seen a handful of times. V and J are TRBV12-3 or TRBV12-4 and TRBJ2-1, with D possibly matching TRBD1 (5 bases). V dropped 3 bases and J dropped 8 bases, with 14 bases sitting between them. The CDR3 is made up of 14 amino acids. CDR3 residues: CASSFLDSLDEQFF. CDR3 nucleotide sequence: TGTGCCAGCAGTTTCCTCGACAGTTTGGATGAGCAGTTCTTC.

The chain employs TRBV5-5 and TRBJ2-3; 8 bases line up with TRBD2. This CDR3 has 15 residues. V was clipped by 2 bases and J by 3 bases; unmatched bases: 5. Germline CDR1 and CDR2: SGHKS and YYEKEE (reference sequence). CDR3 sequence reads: CASSFLAGWTDTQYF. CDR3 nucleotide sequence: TGTGCCAGCAGCTTCCTAGCGGGTTGGACAGATACGCAGTATTTT.

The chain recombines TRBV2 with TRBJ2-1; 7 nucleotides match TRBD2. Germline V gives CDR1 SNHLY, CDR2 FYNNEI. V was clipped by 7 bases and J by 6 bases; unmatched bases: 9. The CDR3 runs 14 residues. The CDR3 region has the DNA TGTGCCAGCAACCCGGGACTACCCCTCAATGAGCAGTTCTTC. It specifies CASNPGLPLNEQFF.

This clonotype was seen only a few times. CDR3 in amino acids: CASSLANSGTSGSGWNEQFF. In DNA, the CDR3 is TGTGCCAGCAGCTTGGCTAATTCGGGGACTAGCGGGAGTGGGTGGAATGAGCAGTTCTTC. The chain is built from TRBV7-6 and TRBJ2-1; TRBD2 matches at 14 bases. There are 20 residues in the CDR3. Per the germline V gene, CDR1 is SGHVS and CDR2 is FNYEAQ. Losses at the gene ends were 3 bases for V and 7 bases for J; bases not matched to a gene: 17.

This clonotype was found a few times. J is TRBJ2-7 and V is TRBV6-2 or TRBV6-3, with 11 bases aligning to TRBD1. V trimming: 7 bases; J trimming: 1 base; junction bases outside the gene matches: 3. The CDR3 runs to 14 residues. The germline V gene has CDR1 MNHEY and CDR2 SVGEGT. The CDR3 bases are TGTGCCAGCACCGGGACAGGGGGTTCCTACGAGCAGTACTTC. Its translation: CASTGTGGSYEQYF.

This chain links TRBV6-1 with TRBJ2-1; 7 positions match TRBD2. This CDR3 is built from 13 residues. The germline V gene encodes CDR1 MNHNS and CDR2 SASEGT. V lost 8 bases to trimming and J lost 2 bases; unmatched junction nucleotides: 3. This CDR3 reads CASAGDTYNEQFF. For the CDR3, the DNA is TGTGCCAGCGCGGGAGACACCTACAATGAGCAGTTCTTC.

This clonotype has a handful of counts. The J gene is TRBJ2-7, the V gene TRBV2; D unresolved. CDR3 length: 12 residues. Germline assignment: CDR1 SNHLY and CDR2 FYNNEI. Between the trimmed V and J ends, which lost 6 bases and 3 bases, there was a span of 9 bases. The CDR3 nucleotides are TGTGCCAGCAGACAGAGTATCTACGAGCAGTACTTC. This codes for CASRQSIYEQYF. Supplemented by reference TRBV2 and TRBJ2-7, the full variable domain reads EPEVTQTPSHQVTQMGQEVILRCVPISNHLYFYWYRQILGQKVEFLVSFYNNEISEKSEIFDDQFSVERPDGSNFTLKIRSTKLEDSAMYFCASRQSIYEQYFGPGTRLTVT.